Listed below are T cell receptor beta chains from one sample, sequenced in a study of T cells in Graves' hyperthyroidism and ophthalmopathy. TCRdb processed the multiplex PCR reads anew with MiXCR; each CDR3 protein has one entry. The sample gives around 300,000 distinct CDR3 sequences, roughly an eighth of which show up once; roughly 33% is in the top ten. The specimen was blood. These receptors all come from a woman aged 40-49 years with Graves' ophthalmopathy. CDR3s leave out the opening cysteine and the closing phenylalanine or tryptophan.

V,J,CDR3
TRBV3-1,TRBJ2-1,ASSQSYNEQF
TRBV7-9,TRBJ2-3,ASSLGQGQRKTDTQY
TRBV20-1,TRBJ2-1,SASSGGRGEQF
TRBV19,TRBJ2-7,ASSSTLLYEQY
TRBV2,TRBJ1-1,ASRRGQYEAF
TRBV28,TRBJ2-7,ASSTGGGVSYEQY
TRBV4-2,TRBJ2-1,ASSLRESSRDEQF
TRBV20-1,TRBJ2-6,SAPNSGANVLT
TRBV11-2,TRBJ2-1,ASSSLAGRANEQF
TRBV28,TRBJ1-1,ASSLGLGVNTEAF
TRBV20-1,TRBJ2-1,SAEDRVSYNEQF
TRBV20-1,TRBJ2-3,SSWLAATDTQY
TRBV19,TRBJ1-5,ASGRAGNQPQH
TRBV11-2,TRBJ2-2,ASSRGGGANTGELF
TRBV5-1,TRBJ1-1,ASSRGQGARGTEAF
TRBV7-9,TRBJ1-2,ASSSRAEGLVRGYT
TRBV7-9,TRBJ2-3,ASSFGLAEITDTQY